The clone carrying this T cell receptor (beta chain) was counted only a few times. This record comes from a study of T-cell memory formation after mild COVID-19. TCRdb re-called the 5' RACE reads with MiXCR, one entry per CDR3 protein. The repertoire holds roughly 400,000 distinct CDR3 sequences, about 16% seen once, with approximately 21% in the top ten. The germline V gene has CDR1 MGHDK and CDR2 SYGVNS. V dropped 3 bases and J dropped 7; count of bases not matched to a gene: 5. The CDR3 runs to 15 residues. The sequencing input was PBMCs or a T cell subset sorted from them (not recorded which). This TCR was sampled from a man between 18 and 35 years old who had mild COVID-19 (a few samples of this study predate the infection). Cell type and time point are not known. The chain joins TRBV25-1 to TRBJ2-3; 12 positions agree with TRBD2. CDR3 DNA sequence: TGTGCCAGCAGTGACCCCGGACTAGCGGGGAATACGCAGTATTTT. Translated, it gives CASSDPGLAGNTQYF.